This passage covers 26 T cell receptor beta chains from one sample sequenced in a study of blood T cell repertoires in COVID-19. The method was immunoSEQ multiplex PCR; TCRdb's version includes in-frame clones alone and lacks a portion of them. The sample contains 100,000 to 130,000 clones, 80% to 85% of which appear only once. Source material: peripheral blood. The receptors here all came from a human donor in a cohort sampled during active COVID-19.

This clone was observed once. The genes are TRBV28 and TRBJ2-7, with 7 bases matching TRBD2. The germline V gene encodes CDR1 MDHEN and CDR2 SYDVKM. The CDR3 sequence is 14 residues long. V gave up 2 bases and J gave up 6 bases; unmatched junction bases: 7. CDR3 amino acids: CASSLGRRGGEQYF. CDR3 nucleotide sequence: TGTGCCAGCAGTTTAGGGCGACGCGGGGGCGAGCAGTACTTC.

V usage is TRBV18 and J usage is TRBJ1-2, with 7 bases aligning to TRBD1. With 3 bases clipped from V and 4 bases from J, the junction kept 5 bases outside the gene matches. The CDR3 runs 14 residues. The germline gives CDR1 KGHSH, CDR2 LQKENI. The CDR3 DNA reads TGTGCCAGCTCACCGGAGGGACAGCCCTATGGCTACACCTTC. This gives the protein CASSPEGQPYGYTF.

This chain connects TRBV5-1 to TRBJ2-3, with 14 bases lining up with TRBD2. The CDR3 spans 15 residues. Germline CDR1 reads SGHRS; CDR2 reads YFSETQ. Trimming at V came to 6 bases and at J to 4 bases, leaving 4 bases not matched to a gene. CDR3 protein: CASIGLAGGADTQYF. CDR3 in DNA: TGCGCCAGCATCGGACTAGCGGGAGGAGCAGATACGCAGTATTTT. The entire variable domain, with the rest obtained from reference TRBV5-1 and TRBJ2-3, is as follows: KAGVTQTPRYLIKTRGQQVTLSCSPISGHRSVSWYQQTPGQGLQFLFEYFSETQRNKGNFPGRFSGRQFSNSRSEMNVSTLELGDSALYLCASIGLAGGADTQYFGPGTRLTVL.

The chain recombines TRBV18 with TRBJ2-5, with TRBD1 matching over 8 bases. After removal of 4 bases from V and 5 bases from J, the junction contained 9 bases not matched to a gene. This CDR3 comprises 15 residues. CDR1 and CDR2 from the germline V gene are KGHSH and LQKENI. DNA for the CDR3: TGTGCCAGCTCACTCTCAGGGGGCGCGGGCGAGACCCAGTACTTC. Translation: CASSLSGGAGETQYF.

The chain couples TRBV4-2 to TRBJ1-5; 7 positions agree with TRBD1. The V segment lost 4 bases and the J segment 2 bases; nucleotides outside the gene matches: 5. This CDR3 is built from 15 residues. Germline lookup yields CDR1 LGHNA and CDR2 YNFKEQ. The CDR3 DNA reads as TGTGCCAGCAGCCCGACAGGGTCAGGCAATCAGCCCCAGCATTTT. This codes for CASSPTGSGNQPQHF.

V and J are TRBV10-3 and TRBJ2-3, with D perhaps matching TRBD2 (5 bases). The CDR3 spans 16 residues. Trimming shortened V by 5 bases and J by 5 bases, and 20 bases separated the two germline ends. Germline values: CDR1 ENHRY, CDR2 SYGVKD. CDR3 residues: CAISQRSGRVGDTQYF. CDR3 DNA sequence: TGTGCCATCAGTCAGAGGAGCGGCAGAGTGGGAGATACGCAGTATTTT.

This sequence joins TRBV11-2 and TRBJ2-1; D not certain. Germline V lookup: CDR1 SGHAT, CDR2 FQNNGV. Trimming took 0 bases from V and 15 from J, leaving 12 bases between them. The CDR3 runs 12 residues. The CDR3 nucleotides read TGTGCCAGCAGCTTAGACTCGGAGTGGGTGTTCTTC. Protein sequence: CASSLDSEWVFF.

V is TRBV12-3 or TRBV12-4 and J is TRBJ1-2, with no clear D. CDR3 size: 13 residues. V was cut by 4 bases and J by 4 bases, with 10 bases left in between. The CDR3 nucleotides read TGTGCCAGCAGTTATGGACTGACCTATGGCTACACCTTC. Protein: CASSYGLTYGYTF.

V and J are TRBV11-2 and TRBJ2-3, with TRBD2 matching 14 bases. The CDR3 sequence is 16 residues long. CDR1 and CDR2 from the germline V gene are SGHAT and FQNNGV. V was pared by 2 bases and J by 5 bases, with 3 bases of the junction left unmatched. In DNA, the CDR3 is TGTGCCAGCAGCTTAAGACTAGCGGGAGGGATAGATACGCAGTATTTT. Protein product: CASSLRLAGGIDTQYF. Supplemented by reference TRBV11-2 and TRBJ2-3, the full variable domain reads EAGVAQSPRYKIIEKRQSVAFWCNPISGHATLYWYQQILGQGPKLLIQFQNNGVVDDSQLPKDRFSAERLKGVDSTLKIQPAKLEDSAVYLCASSLRLAGGIDTQYFGPGTRLTVL.

Regarding this clone: Relative to the germline gene, one junction end is altered; a read error may explain this. The chain uses TRBV29-1 and TRBJ1-1, with 8 bases identical to TRBD1. The CDR3 runs 10 residues. Germline lookup yields CDR1 SQVTM and CDR2 ANQGSEA. The CDR3 sequence is CSVEEGTGRF. For the CDR3, the DNA is TGCAGCGTTGAAGAGGGGACAGGCCGCTTT.

The chain combines TRBV30 with TRBJ1-1, with 9 bases lining up with TRBD1. J gave up 5 bases and V 3 bases, and 10 bases lay outside the gene matches. Germline-derived CDR1 and CDR2 are GTSNPN and SVGIG (reference sequence). The CDR3 is 15 residues long. CDR3 in amino acids: CAWSQNRGLVTEAFF. The CDR3 nucleotides are TGTGCCTGGAGCCAAAACAGGGGGCTAGTTACTGAAGCTTTCTTT.

This clone was seen only once. The chain links TRBV18 to TRBJ2-3; 12 nucleotides line up with TRBD2. The CDR3 runs to 17 residues. Per the germline V gene, CDR1 is KGHSH and CDR2 is LQKENI. Germline trimming cut 5 bases from V and 3 bases from J; bases unmatched to any gene: 9. The CDR3 sequence: CASSEPTSGSLTDTQYF. CDR3 coding DNA: TGTGCCAGCTCAGAGCCGACTAGCGGGAGCCTAACAGATACGCAGTATTTT. The whole variable domain, filled in from reference TRBV18 and TRBJ2-3, reads NAGVMQNPRHLVRRRGQEARLRCSPMKGHSHVYWYRQLPEEGLKFMVYLQKENIIDESGMPKERFSAEFPKEGPSILRIQQVVRGDSAAYFCASSEPTSGSLTDTQYFGPGTRLTVL.

This chain connects TRBV6-5 to TRBJ1-5, with D possibly TRBD1 on 6 matching bases. Germline V CDR1 and CDR2: MNHEY, SVGAGI. CDR3 length equals 13 residues. V was trimmed by 7 bases and J by 4 bases, leaving 11 bases between them. The CDR3 DNA sequence: TGTGCCAGCAAGGGGGGGGTTAATCAGCCCCAGCATTTT. This encodes CASKGGVNQPQHF.

This chain joins TRBV7-2 and TRBJ1-2; possible D gene TRBD1, 6 bases. Deletions cut 1 base from V and 3 bases from J, with 18 bases between. In germline, CDR1 is SGHTA, CDR2 FQGNSA. The CDR3 has 17 residues. The CDR3 bases are TGTGCCAGCAGCTTAGGGGCCCTGGCGGGGGCCTACTATGGCTACACCTTC. Translation gives CASSLGALAGAYYGYTF.

The chain combines TRBV28 with TRBJ2-7; 10 bases line up with TRBD1. The CDR3 is 15 residues long. CDR1 and CDR2 (germline): MDHEN, SYDVKM. V was pared by 5 bases and J by 5 bases, with 9 bases of the junction left unmatched. The CDR3 DNA sequence: TGTGCCAGCAGTAAATCCGGGACAGGGGTCCACGAGCAGTACTTC. The encoded protein is CASSKSGTGVHEQYF.

The V and J genes are TRBV7-9 and TRBJ2-7; D might be TRBD2 (6 bases). Germline CDR1 and CDR2: SEHNR and FQNEAQ (reference sequence). Deletions cut 4 bases from V and 6 bases from J, with 10 bases between. This CDR3 is built from 12 residues. CDR3 DNA: TGTGCCAGCAGCTCGGGAGCACGCGAGCAGTACTTC. Protein: CASSSGAREQYF.

This clone showed up just a few times. The chain recombines TRBV29-1 with TRBJ1-2; D perhaps matches TRBD1 (6 bases). CDR3 size: 11 residues. Germline-derived CDR1 and CDR2 are SQVTM and ANQGSEA. Trimming left V 5 bases short and J 8 bases short, with 12 bases between. This CDR3 is CSVSTGLGYTF. For the CDR3, the DNA is TGCAGCGTTTCTACAGGGTTAGGCTACACCTTC. Based on the CDR3 plus reference TRBV29-1 and TRBJ1-2, the full variable domain is SAVISQKPSRDICQRGTSLTIQCQVDSQVTMMFWYRQQPGQSLTLIATANQGSEATYESGFVIDKFPISRPNLTFSTLTVSNMSPEDSSIYLCSVSTGLGYTFGSGTRLTVV.

This chain joins TRBV28 and TRBJ2-1; TRBD2 matches 11 bases. This CDR3 is built from 15 residues. The germline CDR1 and CDR2 sequences are MDHEN and SYDVKM. The V segment lost 8 bases and the J segment 7 bases; nucleotides outside the gene matches: 10. This CDR3 is CASGRLAGGVNEQFF. In DNA form, the CDR3 reads TGTGCCAGCGGCCGCCTAGCGGGAGGAGTAAATGAGCAGTTCTTC.

The chain employs TRBV2 and TRBJ2-5, with D possibly matching TRBD2 (5 bases). Trimming pared 2 bases from V and 2 bases from J, leaving 12 bases between. The CDR3 runs to 15 residues. Germline loops: CDR1 SNHLY, CDR2 FYNNEI. The CDR3 coding sequence is TGTGCCAGCAGTGAAACGGGAATGGGACAAGAGACCCAGTACTTC. This sequence encodes CASSETGMGQETQYF. Full variable domain (rest looked up from reference TRBV2 and TRBJ2-5): EPEVTQTPSHQVTQMGQEVILRCVPISNHLYFYWYRQILGQKVEFLVSFYNNEISEKSEIFDDQFSVERPDGSNFTLKIRSTKLEDSAMYFCASSETGMGQETQYFGPGTRLLVL.

The chain carries TRBV7-3 and TRBJ2-6; TRBD2 agrees at 8 bases. From germline, CDR1 is SGHTA and CDR2 FQGTGA. The ends lost 1 base at V and 4 bases at J; junction bases unmatched: 15. CDR3 length: 20 amino acids. The CDR3 spells CASSLRVRGSGAPGANVLTF. CDR3 DNA: TGTGCCAGCAGCTTAAGAGTCCGGGGTAGCGGGGCCCCCGGGGCCAACGTCCTGACTTTC.

V usage is TRBV19 and J usage is TRBJ2-7; 12 nucleotides agree with TRBD2. The V segment lost 9 bases and the J segment 1 base; nucleotides outside the gene matches: 4. The germline V gene has CDR1 LNHDA and CDR2 SQIVND (reference sequence). The CDR3 length is 14 residues. The CDR3: CASQLAGGSYEQYF. CDR3 DNA sequence: TGTGCCAGCCAGCTAGCGGGAGGGTCCTACGAGCAGTACTTC.

The chain links TRBV11-2 to TRBJ1-4; 7 bases map to TRBD1. Unmatched junction bases numbered 14, after V lost 3 bases and J lost 7 bases. Looked up from germline, CDR1 is SGHAT and CDR2 is FQNNGV. The CDR3 has 17 residues. CDR3 sequence: CASSFSPFQGVGEKLFF. CDR3 coding DNA: TGTGCCAGCAGCTTTAGCCCCTTTCAGGGGGTAGGTGAAAAACTGTTTTTT.

The chain joins TRBV11-1 to TRBJ2-1, with a tentative D call TRBD2 (5 bases). Trimming pared 1 base from V and 15 bases from J, leaving 16 bases between. CDR1 and CDR2 from the germline V gene are SGHAT and FQDESV (reference sequence). The CDR3 loop spans 13 amino acids. In nucleotides, the CDR3 is TGTGCCAGCAGCTTAGATGCGGGTCGTCGGCCGTTCTTC. Translating it yields CASSLDAGRRPFF.

The V and J genes are TRBV2 and TRBJ2-7; possible D gene TRBD2, 5 bases. CDR1 is SNHLY and CDR2 is FYNNEI in the germline V gene. The CDR3 has 13 amino acids. Trimming removed 7 bases at V and 6 bases at J, with 16 bases between. The CDR3 region is CASTPAPAGEQYV. The CDR3 region has the DNA TGTGCCAGCACCCCAGCCCCGGCGGGCGAGCAGTACGTC.

This rearrangement joins TRBV20-1 to TRBJ1-5; D remains ambiguous. Trimming left V 3 bases short and J 3 bases short, with 12 bases between. CDR1 is DFQATT and CDR2 is SNEGSKA in the germline V gene (reference sequence). The CDR3 extends over 14 amino acids. Here the CDR3 reads CSASQDWNNQPQHF. The DNA for the CDR3 is TGCAGTGCTAGTCAGGACTGGAACAATCAGCCCCAGCATTTT.

This clone occurred a few times. The chain joins TRBV7-2 to TRBJ2-1, with 14 nucleotides matching TRBD2. V was clipped by 4 bases and J by 9 bases; unmatched bases: 5. Germline V gives CDR1 SGHTA, CDR2 FQGNSA. CDR3 length equals 15 residues. The CDR3 region has the DNA TGTGCCAGCAGCTCGGGACTAGCGGGAGCCGGTGAGCAGTTCTTC. Encoded protein: CASSSGLAGAGEQFF.